The 25 T cell receptor beta chains below come from one sample, sequenced in a study of T cell responses to AZD1222 COVID-19 vaccine. Measured with immunoSEQ multiplex PCR; TCRdb has only the in-frame clones, and not every one. The sample has some 120,000 clones, 75% to 90% seen once. The starting material was peripheral blood, obtained on day 0 of AZD1222 vaccination. The receptor set was obtained from an adult in good health.

The chain couples TRBV29-1 to TRBJ1-3, with TRBD1 as a possible D gene (5 bases). Germline CDR1 is SQVTM and CDR2 is ANQGSEA. Deletions cut 8 bases from V and 0 bases from J, with 17 bases between. The CDR3 is made up of 15 amino acids. The CDR3 DNA reads as TGCAGCCCATATAACCACAGGTGCTCTGGAAACACCATATATTTT. Translation: CSPYNHRCSGNTIYF.

The rearrangement uses TRBV7-3 and TRBJ1-1; D is unclear. This CDR3 spans 16 amino acids. Germline CDR1 is SGHTA and CDR2 is FQGTGA. The V end was cut by 4 bases, the J end by 0 bases, with 15 bases between. CDR3 nucleotide sequence: TGTGCCAGCAGCTCTATGACACCCGTCATGAACACTGAAGCTTTCTTT. It yields the protein CASSSMTPVMNTEAFF.

The chain joins TRBV5-6 to TRBJ1-1; D possibly corresponds to TRBD1 (6 bases). V lost 6 bases to trimming and J lost 5 bases, with 17 bases between them. CDR1 is SGHDT, CDR2 YYEEEE, per germline. The CDR3 totals 14 residues. The CDR3 DNA reads TGTGCCAGCAACCTCAGGGGTAGGGTGACTGAAGCTTTCTTT. It encodes CASNLRGRVTEAFF.

J is TRBJ2-1 and V is TRBV27, with no clear D. Trimming stripped 4 bases from V and 4 bases from J, with 11 bases between. Germline V gene data show CDR1 as MNHEY and CDR2 as SMNVEV (reference sequence). The length of the CDR3 is 14 residues. The CDR3 DNA follows: TGTGCCAGCAGTTACTACACCGATTACAATGAGCAGTTCTTC. Translated, it gives CASSYYTDYNEQFF.

The chain uses TRBV18 and TRBJ2-6; 9 nucleotides match TRBD1. The CDR3 runs to 19 residues. V was pared by 2 bases and J by 0 bases, with 8 bases of the junction left unmatched. From germline, CDR1 is KGHSH and CDR2 LQKENI. For the CDR3, the DNA is TGTGCCAGCTCACCAAATGGACAGGGGTTGAGCTCTGGGGCCAACGTCCTGACTTTC. It specifies CASSPNGQGLSSGANVLTF.

The CDR3 here is CASSESLAGGQETQYF. CDR3 bases: TGTGCCAGCAGTGAATCCCTAGCGGGGGGGCAAGAGACCCAGTACTTC. This rearrangement joins TRBV2 to TRBJ2-5, with TRBD2 identical over 12 bases. The CDR3 runs 16 residues. V shed 2 bases and J 2 bases; nucleotides not matched to a gene: 3. Germline CDR1 reads SNHLY; CDR2 reads FYNNEI.

This chain links TRBV27 with TRBJ2-4, with D hard to call. CDR3 length: 14 amino acids. From germline, CDR1 is MNHEY and CDR2 SMNVEV (reference sequence). V lost 3 bases and J 6 bases, leaving 12 bases between the germline ends. In nucleotides, the CDR3 is TGTGCCAGCAGTTTTTCGGCAGCCCTAAACATTCAGTACTTC. This gives the protein CASSFSAALNIQYF.

The V gene is TRBV11-2, the J gene TRBJ1-1, with a weak D call TRBD1 (5 bases). The CDR3 length is 14 residues. CDR1 and CDR2 from the germline V gene are SGHAT and FQNNGV. V lost 1 base, J lost 4 bases, and 10 bases lay in between. CDR3 residues: CASSLGPGRTEAFF. CDR3 nucleotides: TGTGCCAGCAGCTTAGGCCCAGGGCGCACTGAAGCTTTCTTT. Together with reference TRBV11-2 and TRBJ1-1, the CDR3 gives the full variable domain: EAGVAQSPRYKIIEKRQSVAFWCNPISGHATLYWYQQILGQGPKLLIQFQNNGVVDDSQLPKDRFSAERLKGVDSTLKIQPAKLEDSAVYLCASSLGPGRTEAFFGQGTRLTVV.

V gene TRBV7-9 combines with J gene TRBJ1-1; D unresolved. Germline V gene sequence: CDR1 SEHNR, CDR2 FQNEAQ (reference sequence). V shed 1 base and J shed 0 bases, with 9 bases lying between them. The CDR3 is 15 residues long. CDR3 sequence reads: CASSLEGNLNTEAFF. The CDR3 region has the DNA TGTGCCAGCAGCTTAGAAGGGAACTTGAACACTGAAGCTTTCTTT.

The rearrangement uses TRBV14 and TRBJ1-3; D gene uncertain. Germline loops: CDR1 SGHDN, CDR2 FVKESK. V lost 3 bases, J lost 1 base, and 10 bases lay in between. The CDR3 is made up of 15 amino acids. CDR3 sequence: CASSHMASSGNTIYF. The CDR3 region has the DNA TGTGCCAGCAGCCACATGGCCTCTTCTGGAAACACCATATATTTT.

The rearrangement uses TRBV30 and TRBJ1-3, with a possible D match to TRBD1 (6 bases). The germline V gene encodes CDR1 GTSNPN and CDR2 SVGIG (reference sequence). The V gene lost 0 bases and the J gene lost 2 bases, with 8 bases spanning the gap. The CDR3 spans 14 residues. The CDR3 coding sequence is TGTGCCTGGAGTGTAGGGGGGCCTGGAAACACCATATATTTT. It codes for CAWSVGGPGNTIYF.

This chain links TRBV6-6 with TRBJ2-4; 8 bases are a match to TRBD2. CDR3 length: 15 amino acids. CDR1 and CDR2 (germline): MNHNY, SVGAGI (reference sequence). V trimming: 4 bases; J trimming: 6 bases; junction bases outside the gene matches: 8. The CDR3 sequence is CASSSLAGGSNIQYF. In DNA form, the CDR3 reads TGTGCCAGCAGTTCCCTTGCGGGAGGATCAAACATTCAGTACTTC.

V usage is TRBV10-3 and J usage is TRBJ2-2; D may correspond to TRBD1 or TRBD2 (6 bases each). The V and J ends lost 2 bases and 5 bases respectively, with 12 bases between them. Germline CDR1 is ENHRY and CDR2 is SYGVKD. The CDR3 is 15 amino acids. The CDR3 loop is CAISERAGTTGELFF. DNA for the CDR3: TGTGCCATCAGTGAGAGGGCGGGGACAACCGGGGAGCTGTTTTTT.

The chain links TRBV3-1 (or the pseudogene TRBV3-2) to TRBJ1-6; 8 nucleotides line up with TRBD1. The CDR3 runs 16 residues. CDR1 and CDR2 from the germline V gene are LGHDT and YNNKEL (reference sequence). V gave up 4 bases and J gave up 6 bases; unmatched junction bases: 8. The CDR3 coding sequence is TGTGCCAGCAGCCCCACAGACAGGGGTGGTAATTCACCCCTCCACTTT. It is translated as CASSPTDRGGNSPLHF.

The chain links TRBV7-3 to TRBJ1-2; TRBD1 aligns across 8 bases. V was pared by 2 bases and J by 7 bases, with 3 bases of the junction left unmatched. CDR3 length: 13 residues. CDR1 is SGHTA and CDR2 is FQGTGA in the germline V gene. The CDR3, as DNA: TGTGCCAGCAGCTTAGCAGGGGGCTCTGGCTACACCTTC. This codes for CASSLAGGSGYTF.

This chain joins TRBV4-1 and TRBJ1-1, with no clear D. The CDR3 has 13 residues. The V end was cut by 5 bases, the J end by 3 bases, with 10 bases between. The germline V gene encodes CDR1 MGHRA and CDR2 YSYEKL. The CDR3 here is CASSSGGDTEAFF. In DNA, the CDR3 is TGCGCCAGCAGCTCTGGAGGAGACACTGAAGCTTTCTTT.

The chain employs TRBV9 and TRBJ1-5; D is possibly TRBD1 (6 bases). The CDR3 totals 14 residues. V lost 4 bases, J lost 6 bases, and 14 bases lay in between. CDR1 and CDR2 (germline): SGDLS, YYNGEE. This chain's CDR3 is CASSLQGSRQPQHF. The CDR3 nucleotides read TGTGCCAGCAGCTTACAGGGAAGCCGTCAGCCCCAGCATTTT.

This rearrangement joins TRBV24-1 to TRBJ2-3; tentative D call: TRBD2 (6 bases). Germline CDR1 is KGHDR and CDR2 is SFDVKD. The CDR3 runs to 16 residues. The ends were cut back, 0 bases at V and 3 bases at J, with 12 bases in the middle. CDR3 region: CATSDLGGSGTDTQYF. The CDR3 DNA follows: TGTGCCACCAGTGATTTGGGGGGGAGCGGAACAGATACGCAGTATTTT.

This chain uses TRBV29-1 with TRBJ2-7; D gene uncertain. CDR1 SQVTM and CDR2 ANQGSEA come from the germline V gene. Trimming removed 4 bases from V and 3 bases from J, with 19 bases in between. The CDR3 has 15 amino acids. The CDR3: CSVGFGPRSDYEQYF. As DNA, the CDR3 is TGCAGCGTTGGGTTCGGCCCCAGGTCGGACTACGAGCAGTACTTC.

This chain connects TRBV27 to TRBJ1-1; tentative D call: TRBD1 (6 bases). Trimming removed 8 bases at V and 0 bases at J, with 19 bases between. Germline values: CDR1 MNHEY, CDR2 SMNVEV (reference sequence). There are 16 residues in the CDR3. CDR3 amino acids: CASRGGALKMNTEAFF. The CDR3 bases are TGTGCCAGCCGCGGGGGGGCCCTTAAGATGAACACTGAAGCTTTCTTT.

This sequence joins TRBV27 and TRBJ1-2, with 8 bases lining up with TRBD1. The germline gives CDR1 MNHEY, CDR2 SMNVEV (reference sequence). Germline trimming cut 3 bases from V and 7 bases from J; bases unmatched to any gene: 4. This CDR3 contains 13 residues. The CDR3 DNA sequence: TGTGCCAGCAGTTTGGACAGGGTACGTGGCTACACCTTC. It translates to CASSLDRVRGYTF.

The chain uses TRBV4-3 and TRBJ2-6, with no clear D. Per the germline V gene, CDR1 is LGHNA and CDR2 is YSLEER. Between the trimmed V and J ends, which lost 0 bases and 0 bases, there was a span of 9 bases. The CDR3 consists of 17 residues. Here the CDR3 DNA reads TGCGCCAGCAGCCAAGATGAGTCCCGCTCTGGGGCCAACGTCCTGACTTTC. It specifies CASSQDESRSGANVLTF.

The genes are TRBV2 and TRBJ2-7; TRBD1 is a possible D gene (6 bases). Germline CDR1 and CDR2: SNHLY and FYNNEI. V dropped 7 bases and J dropped 4 bases, with 11 bases sitting between them. The CDR3 is 12 residues long. The CDR3, as DNA: TGTGCCAGCAACAGGGCTGGGTACGAGCAGTACTTC. This codes for CASNRAGYEQYF.

The CDR3 region is CASNRDGEKLFF. The CDR3 DNA is TGTGCCAGCAACAGGGATGGAGAAAAACTGTTTTTT. The chain combines TRBV9 with TRBJ1-4; a possible D gene is TRBD1 (6 bases). Germline V gene data show CDR1 as SGDLS and CDR2 as YYNGEE. With 6 bases removed from V and 8 bases from J, the gap between germline ends came to 11 bases. CDR3 length: 12 residues.

This clone has more than one count but fewer than ten. The gene calls are TRBV7-2 and TRBJ1-3; 7 positions agree with TRBD1. Germline V gene lookup returns CDR1 SGHTA and CDR2 FQGNSA. The CDR3 has 16 amino acids. Losses at the gene ends were 0 bases for V and 0 bases for J; bases not matched to a gene: 2. The chain's CDR3 is CASSLAGTASGNTIYF. The CDR3 nucleotides read TGTGCCAGCAGCTTAGCAGGGACAGCCTCTGGAAACACCATATATTTT.